Below, 5 T cell receptor beta chains from the same sample are listed, as sequenced in a study of T cells after yellow fever vaccination. TCRdb reprocessed the 5' RACE reads with MiXCR, giving one entry per CDR3 protein. The sample shows 250,000 or so distinct CDR3 sequences, 6% to 7.5% of them seen only once. The sample was CD4+ T cells sorted from PBMCs, taken 15 days after the yellow fever booster vaccination. The receptors shown here come from a man aged 25-40 years who received the YFV17D yellow fever vaccine.

This clonotype was seen repeatedly, ten times or more. The J gene is TRBJ2-7, the V gene TRBV25-1; 8 bases fit TRBD2. V lost 11 bases and J lost 3; bases outside the gene matches: 27. This CDR3 comprises 19 residues. CDR1 and CDR2 from the germline V gene are MGHDK and SYGVNS. The chain's CDR3 is CARLQGGPLEAGACYEQYF. The CDR3 region has the DNA TGTGCCCGATTGCAGGGCGGTCCACTAGAAGCGGGAGCTTGCTACGAGCAGTACTTC.

V gene TRBV6-2 or TRBV6-3 combines with J gene TRBJ2-3; 15 bases map to TRBD2. The V gene's germline CDR1 is MNHEY and CDR2 SVGEGT. V lost 6 bases, J lost 2 bases, and 6 bases stayed unmatched. The length of the CDR3 is 17 residues. CDR3 nucleotides: TGTGCCAGCAGCTCCCGGACTAGCGGGAGGGTCACAGATACGCAGTATTTT. Amino acid sequence: CASSSRTSGRVTDTQYF.

V usage is TRBV29-1 and J usage is TRBJ2-3; no firm D call. The germline V gene encodes CDR1 SQVTM and CDR2 ANQGSEA. The V end lost 7 bases, the J end lost 0 bases, and 11 bases lay between the germline ends. The CDR3 extends over 13 amino acids. The CDR3 loop reads CSGDLTSTDTQYF. The CDR3 DNA reads TGCAGCGGAGACTTAACGAGCACAGATACGCAGTATTTT.

This clonotype was detected ten times or more. The chain links TRBV29-1 to TRBJ2-1; TRBD2 is a possible D gene (7 bases). Trimming stripped 7 bases from V and 8 bases from J, with 18 bases between. The V gene's germline CDR1 is SQVTM and CDR2 ANQGSEA. There are 13 residues in the CDR3. In DNA, the CDR3 is TGCAGCGCCGGGCGGGGGCAGGGTGATGAGCAGTTCTTC. Translation gives CSAGRGQGDEQFF.

This clonotype was seen many times. The V and J genes are TRBV5-5 and TRBJ2-2, with a possible D match to TRBD1 (6 bases). Germline CDR1 and CDR2: SGHKS and YYEKEE (reference sequence). The V end lost 3 bases, the J end lost 3 bases, and 12 bases lay between the germline ends. This CDR3 comprises 15 residues. The CDR3 nucleotides are TGTGCCAGCAGCTGGGGGCACGTCGACACCGGGGAGCTGTTTTTT. This codes for CASSWGHVDTGELFF. Full variable domain (rest looked up from reference TRBV5-5 and TRBJ2-2): DAGVTQSPTHLIKTRGQQVTLRCSPISGHKSVSWYQQVLGQGPQFIFQYYEKEERGRGNFPDRFSARQFPNYSSELNVNALLLGDSALYLCASSWGHVDTGELFFGEGSRLTVL.